These 29 T cell receptor beta chains were all obtained from the same sample, sequenced in a study of CD8 T cells in ankylosing spondylitis. MiXCR, applied by TCRdb to the 5' RACE reads, yields one record per CDR3 protein. The sample shows about 240,000 distinct CDR3 sequences, roughly 10% of them seen only once. The source material was blood, either unsorted or a sorted T cell fraction (not recorded which). Receptors were obtained from a male donor with ankylosing spondylitis or in good health (not recorded which).

Ten or more counts support this clonotype. The junction does not match germline at one end; this may be a read error. V is TRBV20-1 and J is TRBJ2-1; a possible D gene is TRBD1 (6 bases). Germline CDR1 reads DFQATT; CDR2 reads SNEGSKA (reference sequence). The CDR3 extends over 13 amino acids. The CDR3 DNA follows: TGCAGTGCCCCCTCCGGCGAGGCAGCCAACAGGGTCTTC. Protein product: CSAPSGEAANRVF.

This clonotype has a count of ten or more. The V and J genes are TRBV9 and TRBJ2-5, with TRBD2 matching over 8 bases. With 4 bases clipped from V and 5 bases from J, the junction kept 4 bases outside the gene matches. The CDR3 is 13 amino acids. From germline, CDR1 is SGDLS and CDR2 YYNGEE. The CDR3 loop is CASSTGLVETQYF. The DNA for the CDR3 is TGTGCCAGCAGCACGGGACTAGTTGAGACCCAGTACTTC.

This clonotype was seen many times. The CDR3 nucleotides are TGTGCCTGGAGTGTACGAGGGAATACGAACACTGAAGCTTTCTTT. Encoded protein: CAWSVRGNTNTEAFF. This chain uses TRBV30 with TRBJ1-1; D uncertain. This CDR3 has 15 residues. Germline V gene data show CDR1 as GTSNPN and CDR2 as SVGIG (reference sequence). Trimming pared 0 bases from V and 1 base from J, leaving 12 bases between.

This clonotype was picked up a small number of times. The chain joins TRBV11-3 to TRBJ1-1; 9 bases align to TRBD1. Germline CDR1 reads SGHNT; CDR2 reads YENEEA. Trimming at V came to 1 base and at J to 3 bases, leaving 6 bases not matched to a gene. The CDR3 spans 16 residues. Written as DNA, the CDR3 is TGTGCCAGCAGCTTAGGTTCCGGGACAGGGCACACTGAAGCTTTCTTT. It translates to CASSLGSGTGHTEAFF.

For this clonotype: It may be a read error: a sequence one base away is much more abundant. This chain joins TRBV6-6 and TRBJ1-2; 8 bases line up with TRBD1. Germline CDR1 is MNHNY and CDR2 is SVGAGI (reference sequence). This CDR3 spans 13 amino acids. V lost 5 bases and J lost 8; bases outside the gene matches: 7. CDR3 coding DNA: TGTGCCAGCAGTCCGACAGGGGCGGAGGGCTACACCTTC. Protein: CASSPTGAEGYTF.

This clonotype was seen at least ten times. This sequence joins TRBV7-9 and TRBJ1-4; tentatively, D is TRBD1 (5 bases). Germline V CDR1 and CDR2: SEHNR, FQNEAQ (reference sequence). CDR3 length equals 15 residues. Trimming removed 4 bases at V and 6 bases at J, with 15 bases between. The CDR3 region has the DNA TGTGCCAGCAGCTCCGTTGGGGGGGGTTATGAAAAACTGTTTTTT. Amino acids: CASSSVGGGYEKLFF.

This clonotype was recorded many times. This chain joins TRBV20-1 and TRBJ2-1, with TRBD2 matching over 8 bases. Unmatched junction bases numbered 16, after V lost 3 bases and J lost 12 bases. The CDR3 consists of 15 residues. Per germline, CDR1 DFQATT and CDR2 SNEGSKA (reference sequence). The CDR3 DNA sequence: TGCAGTGCTAGGCCCGGGACTAGGGGAAGGTGGCCGCAGTTCTTC. Its protein product is CSARPGTRGRWPQFF.

This clonotype has at least ten counts. The chain is built from TRBV27 and TRBJ1-1; no clear D. CDR3 length: 12 residues. Germline CDR1 MNHEY, CDR2 SMNVEV (reference sequence). The V end lost 4 bases, the J end lost 6 bases, and 9 bases lay between the germline ends. CDR3 residues: CASSYRPPEAFF. Written as DNA, the CDR3 is TGTGCCAGCAGTTACCGACCCCCTGAAGCTTTCTTT.

The genes are TRBV27 and TRBJ2-2, with 9 bases fitting TRBD1. V lost 8 bases, J lost 6 bases, and 10 bases stayed unmatched. There are 15 residues in the CDR3. Germline V CDR1 and CDR2: MNHEY, SMNVEV (reference sequence). The CDR3 DNA follows: TGTGCCAGCCGTCCCGGGACAGGGTCGGCCGGGGAGCTGTTTTTT. This gives the protein CASRPGTGSAGELFF.

This CDR3 reads CSVLVGVGTDTQYF. The CDR3 bases are TGCAGTGTCCTCGTAGGGGTCGGCACAGATACGCAGTATTTT. The chain employs TRBV20-1 and TRBJ2-3; possibly TRBD1 for D (5 bases). The CDR3 spans 14 residues. The germline V gene encodes CDR1 DFQATT and CDR2 SNEGSKA (reference sequence). Trimming took 7 bases from V and 1 from J, leaving 15 bases between them.

This clonotype was observed many times. The chain uses TRBV4-1 and TRBJ2-7; a possible D gene is TRBD1 (5 bases). Germline V gives CDR1 MGHRA, CDR2 YSYEKL. The V end was cut by 2 bases, the J end by 0 bases, with 5 bases between. The CDR3 length is 13 residues. CDR3 sequence: CASSQQGSYEQYF. The CDR3 bases are TGCGCCAGCAGCCAACAGGGCTCCTACGAGCAGTACTTC.

This clonotype was detected a few times. The chain recombines TRBV5-1 with TRBJ2-1; D uncertain. V was cut by 4 bases and J by 4 bases, with 18 bases left in between. Germline loops: CDR1 SGHRS, CDR2 YFSETQ. CDR3 size: 16 residues. The CDR3: CASSLEVGADYNEQFF. DNA for the CDR3: TGCGCCAGCAGCCTCGAGGTCGGAGCCGATTACAATGAGCAGTTCTTC.

V and J are TRBV7-9 and TRBJ2-2; D is perhaps TRBD2 (6 bases). The CDR3 totals 14 residues. Trimming stripped 5 bases from V and 5 bases from J, with 12 bases between. CDR1 is SEHNR and CDR2 is FQNEAQ in the germline V gene (reference sequence). The CDR3 is CASSPGSRTGELFF. CDR3 in DNA: TGTGCCAGCAGCCCCGGGAGTCGGACCGGGGAGCTGTTTTTT. The whole variable domain, filled in from reference TRBV7-9 and TRBJ2-2, reads DTGVSQNPRHKITKRGQNVTFRCDPISEHNRLYWYRQTLGQGPEFLTYFQNEAQLEKSRLLSDRFSAERPKGSFSTLEIQRTEQGDSAMYLCASSPGSRTGELFFGEGSRLTVL.

Many counts were recorded for this clonotype. The V and J genes are TRBV29-1 and TRBJ2-3; the D is unclear. The CDR3 length is 13 residues. V was shortened by 1 base and J by 5 bases, with 10 bases between the two germline ends. Per the germline V gene, CDR1 is SQVTM and CDR2 is ANQGSEA. The CDR3 nucleotides are TGCAGCGTTGAAGGGCAGAGAAGAGATACGCAGTATTTT. The encoded protein is CSVEGQRRDTQYF.

This chain joins TRBV30 and TRBJ1-1; 8 positions match TRBD1. Germline CDR1 reads GTSNPN; CDR2 reads SVGIG (reference sequence). With V trimmed by 1 base and J by 1 base, 5 bases remained unmatched. The CDR3 has 15 amino acids. The CDR3 DNA sequence: TGTGCCTGGAGTGGAAGGGACAGGTGGAACACTGAAGCTTTCTTT. This translates into CAWSGRDRWNTEAFF.

V and J are TRBV7-6 and TRBJ2-1; 8 nucleotides align to TRBD2. The CDR3 contains 14 residues. Germline V gene lookup returns CDR1 SGHVS and CDR2 FNYEAQ. V lost 4 bases and J lost 5; bases outside the gene matches: 4. The CDR3 here is CASSSGTRNNEQFF. Written as DNA, the CDR3 is TGTGCCAGCAGCTCCGGGACTAGAAACAATGAGCAGTTCTTC.

The V call is TRBV27, the J call TRBJ1-1, with D possibly matching TRBD1 (6 bases). In germline, CDR1 is MNHEY, CDR2 SMNVEV (reference sequence). The CDR3 contains 15 residues. Trimming pared 0 bases from V and 4 bases from J, leaving 12 bases between. The DNA for the CDR3 is TGTGCCAGCAGTTTATCGTTGGGGGCCGGCACTGAAGCTTTCTTT. It encodes CASSLSLGAGTEAFF.

This clonotype has at least ten counts. The chain recombines TRBV21-1 with TRBJ2-1; the table's D call, TRBD2, was not checked against the DNA. TRBV21-1 is designated a pseudogene. This CDR3 is built from 18 residues. The CDR3 bases are TGTGCCAGCAGCAAAACCCCAAGCGGCAGGGATGGATACAATGAGCAGTTCTTC. Residues: CASSKTPSGRDGYNEQFF.

This clonotype was counted many times. The rearrangement uses TRBV20-1 and TRBJ2-7; 10 bases line up with TRBD1. Trimming removed 6 bases from V and 3 bases from J; junction bases left unmatched: 5. The CDR3 spans 13 residues. The germline V gene has CDR1 DFQATT and CDR2 SNEGSKA (reference sequence). CDR3: CSARGQGNYEQYF. Written as DNA, the CDR3 is TGCAGTGCCAGGGGACAGGGGAACTACGAGCAGTACTTC.

This clonotype came up many times. The chain couples TRBV29-1 to TRBJ2-5; tentatively, D is TRBD2 (6 bases). From germline, CDR1 is SQVTM and CDR2 ANQGSEA. Deletions cut 0 bases from V and 5 bases from J, with 16 bases between. The CDR3 is 15 amino acids. The CDR3 DNA is TGCAGCGTTGAAGAAGGACTACTCCCGCGTGAGACCCAGTACTTC. Translating gives CSVEEGLLPRETQYF. The full variable domain, rest sourced from reference TRBV29-1 and TRBJ2-5, is SAVISQKPSRDICQRGTSLTIQCQVDSQVTMMFWYRQQPGQSLTLIATANQGSEATYESGFVIDKFPISRPNLTFSTLTVSNMSPEDSSIYLCSVEEGLLPRETQYFGPGTRLLVL.

This clonotype has only a few counts. The rearrangement joins TRBV4-2 to TRBJ2-2; 7 nucleotides align to TRBD2. Unmatched junction bases numbered 12, after V lost 4 bases and J lost 7 bases. CDR3 length: 16 amino acids. Germline assignment: CDR1 LGHNA and CDR2 YNFKEQ. DNA of the CDR3: TGTGCCAGCAGCCCCTGGGGGAGCGGGGAGAACGGGGAGCTGTTTTTT. This gives the protein CASSPWGSGENGELFF.

This clonotype has at least ten counts. The CDR3 nucleotides are TGTGCCAGCAGCGATACAGGGGGATGGAACACTGAAGCTTTCTTT. Amino acids: CASSDTGGWNTEAFF. J is TRBJ1-1 and V is TRBV7-9; 8 bases fit TRBD1. Unmatched junction bases numbered 6, after V lost 5 bases and J lost 1 base. This CDR3 has 15 residues. CDR1 and CDR2 from the germline V gene are SEHNR and FQNEAQ (reference sequence).

This clonotype was counted ten times or more. The chain carries TRBV7-9 and TRBJ1-2, with a weak D call TRBD1 (5 bases). In germline, CDR1 is SEHNR, CDR2 FQNEAQ (reference sequence). The CDR3 loop spans 15 amino acids. Trimming removed 5 bases from V and 2 bases from J, with 15 bases in between. In nucleotides, the CDR3 is TGTGCCAGCAGCAAGGACACCTCCTTAAACTATGGCTACACCTTC. It is translated as CASSKDTSLNYGYTF.

This clonotype was found a few times. This rearrangement joins TRBV6-1 to TRBJ1-6; 7 nucleotides match TRBD1. Per the germline V gene, CDR1 is MNHNS and CDR2 is SASEGT. The CDR3 loop spans 16 amino acids. V shed 5 bases and J 9 bases; nucleotides not matched to a gene: 13. The CDR3 spells CASSRVTGSGGSPLHF. The CDR3 nucleotides read TGTGCCAGCAGTCGCGTGACAGGCTCAGGGGGTTCACCCCTCCACTTT.

This clonotype was seen more than once but under ten times. The chain joins TRBV27 to TRBJ2-7; D unclear. V lost 0 bases to trimming and J lost 3 bases, with 6 bases between them. The CDR3 has 13 amino acids. CDR1 and CDR2 from the germline V gene are MNHEY and SMNVEV (reference sequence). In DNA, the CDR3 is TGTGCCAGCAGTTTATCGTCCATCTACGAGCAGTACTTC. Protein: CASSLSSIYEQYF.

This clonotype was seen ten or more times. The chain links TRBV5-1 to TRBJ2-1, with D perhaps assigned TRBD1 or TRBD2 (6 bases each). Trimming took 5 bases from V and 6 from J, leaving 15 bases between them. CDR3 length: 14 amino acids. In germline, CDR1 is SGHRS, CDR2 YFSETQ. This CDR3 is CASSVGGGGNEQFF. The CDR3 DNA follows: TGCGCCAGCAGTGTGGGAGGAGGGGGCAATGAGCAGTTCTTC.

This clonotype was detected many times. The chain combines TRBV7-9 with TRBJ2-7; 8 nucleotides line up with TRBD1. The germline V gene encodes CDR1 SEHNR and CDR2 FQNEAQ (reference sequence). The CDR3 totals 16 residues. The J segment lost 6 bases and the V segment lost 6 bases, leaving 16 bases of the junction unmatched. The CDR3 DNA is TGTGCCAGCAGTCCTGACCCGGGACAGGCCTCCGTCGAGCAGTACTTC. Its protein product is CASSPDPGQASVEQYF.

This chain connects TRBV7-2 to TRBJ2-1; 10 bases are a match to TRBD2. Germline CDR1 and CDR2: SGHTA and FQGNSA. This CDR3 spans 13 amino acids. The junction had 2 bases not matched to a gene; V was cut back by 0 bases and J by 12 bases. The CDR3 reads CASSLASGGPQFF. CDR3 nucleotides: TGTGCCAGCAGCTTAGCTAGCGGGGGGCCGCAGTTCTTC.

This clonotype was seen a few times. Relative to the germline gene, one junction end is altered; a read error may explain this. The chain couples TRBV3-1 to TRBJ1-1; D is possibly TRBD1 (6 bases). The CDR3 runs 17 residues. Germline V gene lookup returns CDR1 LGHDT and CDR2 YNNKEL (reference sequence). CDR3 sequence: CATSQDEGGGLRTEAFF. CDR3 coding DNA: TGTGCCACCAGCCAAGATGAGGGGGGAGGGCTGCGGACTGAAGCTTTCTTT.